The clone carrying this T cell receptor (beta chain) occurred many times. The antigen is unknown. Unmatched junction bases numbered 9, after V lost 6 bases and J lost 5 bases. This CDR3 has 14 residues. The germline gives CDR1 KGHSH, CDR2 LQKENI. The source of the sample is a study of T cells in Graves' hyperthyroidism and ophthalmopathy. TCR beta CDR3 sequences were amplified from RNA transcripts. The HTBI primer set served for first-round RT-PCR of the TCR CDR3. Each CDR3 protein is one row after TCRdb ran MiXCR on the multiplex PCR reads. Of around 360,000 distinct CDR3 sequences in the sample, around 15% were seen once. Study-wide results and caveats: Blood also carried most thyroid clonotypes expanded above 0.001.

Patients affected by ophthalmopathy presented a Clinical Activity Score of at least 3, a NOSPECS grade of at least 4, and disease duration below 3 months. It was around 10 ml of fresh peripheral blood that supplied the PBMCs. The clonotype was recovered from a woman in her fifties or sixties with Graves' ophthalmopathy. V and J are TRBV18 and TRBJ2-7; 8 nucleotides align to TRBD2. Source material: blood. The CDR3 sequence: CASSPGGGRNEQYF. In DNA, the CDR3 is TGTGCCAGCTCCCCGGGTGGCGGGAGGAACGAGCAGTACTTC.